This TCR beta chain was obtained from a study of identical twins (dated by TCRdb to between 2015 and 2016). Regarding the research as a whole: TCR alpha and beta repertoires from monozygotic twins, unrelated adults of various ages and cord blood were deep-sequenced to test whether fetal clonotypes persist. To rule out contamination, the twin experiments were replicated at different times with different library preparation protocols. On the study overall, not on this receptor specifically: Compared with coincidental sharing between unrelated individuals, out-of-frame TCR alpha sequences shared between twins had an excess of sequences with low generation probability. Because the same donors could not be followed over many years, the conclusions relied on cross-sectional statistical analysis. Invariant T cells such as MAIT and iNKT could partly confound zero-insertion analyses, though diverse VJ usage argued against this for most clonotypes. Fewer insertions were carried by abundant cord blood beta clonotypes; a weaker similar trend was observed in young adult naive repertoires, while no such trend was observed in memory repertoires. In monozygotic twins, recombination models systematically underestimated out-of-frame TCR alpha sharing, but the models matched the sharing seen between unrelated individuals. Excess twin sharing in beta out-of-frame sequences was weaker because fewer shared sequences lowered the signal-to-noise ratio.

Trimming at the junction amounts to 0 bases on V and 8 bases on J, and the germline ends lie 14 bases apart. For CDR1 and CDR2, the germline V gene lists SGDLS and YYNGEE. Counted from cysteine to phenylalanine, this CDR3 has 14 amino acids. Only CDR3 DNA is held: 42 bases, read in frame from base 1. The method behind the library was 5' RACE. The instrument given in TCRdb is Illumina HiSeq 2000. Template switching introduced a universal primer binding site; the final cDNA contained a unique molecular identifier, enabling accurate counting of TCR cDNA molecules. Specific primers in the conserved constant-segment region were used to synthesize first-strand cDNA for TCR alpha and beta chains. To control for contamination, every cDNA library was double barcoded, receiving both a SMART-Mk sample barcode and Illumina barcodes. Two successive PCR steps introduced TruSeq adapter sequences along with Illumina sample barcodes. The Illumina HiSeq platform was used with custom primers to sequence TCR alpha and beta cDNA libraries. Concerning the study's data processing: Unique molecular identifiers were extracted from raw reads with MiGEC, and CDR3 positions were determined with MiXCR. Recombination models were inferred per individual with the repgenHMM and IGoR tools using an EM algorithm. Shared clonotypes were analyzed with the tcR package in R, and sharing was normalized by the product of cloneset sizes. Out-of-frame nonproductive sequences were analyzed to study raw recombination free of thymic and clonal selection effects. The public sequencing data were trimmed at Q25 with fastp and processed into clonotypes with MiXCR by TCRdb, which kept only in-frame beta chains. Identical CDR3 protein sequences are pooled into one entry, listed with their most common genes and DNA. The V and J calls follow TCRdb's processing rather than the paper's. The sample profile shows approximately 190,000 distinct CDR3 sequences; 15% of them were found once. The top ten hold 35% to 50% of the sample.

This clonotype was seen a few times. Its antigen remains undetermined. Base-call qualities are not available, and no considerably larger clone is one nucleotide away. Every donor in the study was a healthy Caucasian. Three pairs of female monozygotic twins, all aged 18 to 29 years, were included in the twin cohort. Positive isolation kits from Invitrogen were used to isolate the CD4+ and CD8+ T cell populations. A further study also used this sample, focusing on T cells expressing NK-cell markers. The second study's paper adds: Eight or nine donors provided sorted CD3+CD56+NKG2C+, CD3+CD56+NKG2C- and CD3+CD56-NKG2C+ T-cell subsets, whose TCR beta-chain repertoires were profiled. Among the eight sequenced donors, seven were HCMV-seropositive and one was HCMV-seronegative. To restrict sorting to alphabetaTCR-expressing T cells, an anti-gammadeltaTCR antibody was added in several experiments. In six or seven donors, the dominant CD3+CD56+NKG2C+ clonotypes ranked among the top 10 CD8+ clonotypes, making up about 1.0-7.5% of CD8+ T cells. Those dominant clonotypes were again the most abundant among CD3+CD56-NKG2C+ cells in four donors, at about 28.3-60.1%. Whether the expanded NKG2C-expressing T cell clones were specific for HCMV antigens remained unclear. Randomly selected healthy volunteers, three men and five women, were used as the eight sequenced donors. A commercial ELISA kit detecting HCMV-specific IgG in serum was used to determine HCMV serostatus. MIGEC was used to demultiplex reads and group reads by UMI, and MiTCR was used to assemble and quantify clonotypes. To exclude erroneous sequences, any TCR cDNA sequence not supported by at least two reads was discarded. The tcR package was used for downstream repertoire analysis, with clonotypes matched between fractions based on CDR3 nucleotide sequence plus V segment. Antigen specificity was annotated against VDJdb with VDJmatch, allowing one amino acid substitution in CDR3.

Sequenced material: CD8+ T cells sorted from blood. The sequence is built from TRBV9 and TRBJ1-1; the D segment cannot be called with confidence. The source of this sequence is a woman aged 18-29 years in good health. The DNA is as follows: TGTGCCAGCAGCGTAGGGACCCTCCTAAGGGAAGCTTTCTTT. Its protein product is CASSVGTLLREAFF.